This T cell receptor beta chain originates from a study of response to subunit inactivated influenza vaccine. General study results and limits: Few additional T cells are recruited per seasonal influenza vaccination, authors suggested.

This clonotype has a handful of counts. Its target is not known. TCRdb re-called the RT-PCR reads with MiXCR, one entry per CDR3 protein. The sample has 550,000 to 650,000 distinct CDR3 sequences; 12% are singletons. The CDR3 contains 15 residues. V gave up 7 bases and J gave up 8 bases; unmatched junction bases: 13. From germline, CDR1 is SQVTM and CDR2 ANQGSEA. The chain carries TRBV29-1 and TRBJ2-1; 11 bases map to TRBD1. The input for sequencing was PBMCs from blood, taken on the day of vaccination. The clonotype was recovered from a man between 50 and 59 years old who received an inactivated influenza vaccine. This CDR3 is CSAMLRDRGNDEQFF. CDR3 DNA: TGCAGCGCCATGTTGCGGGACAGGGGGAACGATGAGCAGTTCTTC.